The T cell receptor beta chain under discussion was sequenced for a study of metastatic and nonmetastatic thyroid tumors. Looking at the study overall: Where malignant and benign thyroid patients were concerned, repertoires were compared across blood and tumor or nodule tissue. Whole-study findings and limits: Versus benign nodules, malignant thyroid tumors reportedly had significantly higher TCR beta diversity, in blood and tumor.

CDR1 is SNHLY, CDR2 FYNNEI, per germline. The CDR3 length is 11 residues. J lost 6 bases, V lost 8 bases, and 2 bases had no gene match. The sample holds many counts of this clone. Antigen unknown. Each patient came to thyroid surgery without any prior treatment (of any kind). TCRdb redid the clone calls on the PCR reads using MiXCR. The table shows 30,000 to 40,000 clones, with 25% to 30% occurring only once. The chain joins TRBV2 to TRBJ2-3; 7 nucleotides line up with TRBD2. The sequence was obtained from a female donor with papillary thyroid cancer or a benign thyroid nodule (not recorded which). Some clones in this sample may be carry-over from other donors' samples. The sample consisted of blood. The CDR3 reads CASGEGDTQYF. Here the CDR3 DNA reads TGTGCCAGCGGGGAGGGGGATACGCAGTATTTT.